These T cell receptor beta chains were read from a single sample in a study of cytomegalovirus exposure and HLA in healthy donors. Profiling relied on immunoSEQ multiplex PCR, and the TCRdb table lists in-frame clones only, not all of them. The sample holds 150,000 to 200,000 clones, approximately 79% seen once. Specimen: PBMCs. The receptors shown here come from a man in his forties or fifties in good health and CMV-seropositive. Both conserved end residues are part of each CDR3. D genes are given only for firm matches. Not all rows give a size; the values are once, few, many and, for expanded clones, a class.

CDR3: CSVGVGTGGDGYTF
DNA: TGCAGCGTCGGGGTCGGGACAGGGGGGGATGGCTACACCTTC
J: TRBJ1-2
D: TRBD1
size: -
V: TRBV29-1

CDR3: CASSIPWLDEKLFF
DNA: TGTGCCAGTAGTATCCCCTGGCTGGATGAAAAACTGTTTTTT
J: TRBJ1-4
D: -
size: -
V: TRBV19

CDR3: CASSSLGGEGGELFF
DNA: TGTGCCAGCAGCTCACTAGGGGGAGAGGGCGGGGAGCTGTTTTTT
J: TRBJ2-2
D: -
size: few
V: TRBV5-5

CDR3: CASSLGGASQQAFF
DNA: TGTGCCAGCAGCTTGGGGGGAGCCAGCCAACAAGCTTTCTTT
J: TRBJ1-1
D: -
size: -
V: TRBV7-2

CDR3: CAWRGPGGGPYGYTF
DNA: TGTGCCTGGCGCGGGCCCGGCGGGGGTCCATATGGCTACACCTTC
J: TRBJ1-2
D: -
size: few
V: TRBV30

CDR3: CSSTTGGAEAFF
DNA: TGTTCCAGCACCACAGGGGGGGCTGAAGCTTTCTTT
J: TRBJ1-1
D: TRBD1
size: -
V: TRBV7-9

CDR3: CASSLFKGLRETQYF
DNA: TGTGCCAGCAGCTTGTTCAAGGGGCTGCGAGAGACCCAGTACTTC
J: TRBJ2-5
D: -
size: -
V: TRBV5-4

CDR3: CASIPDRAPGAQHF
DNA: TGTGCCAGCATCCCCGACAGGGCCCCAGGGGCCCAGCATTTT
J: TRBJ1-5
D: -
size: few
V: TRBV21-1

CDR3: CASSQDPPGRGGRETQYF
DNA: TGCGCCAGCAGCCAAGATCCCCCTGGGCGGGGGGGGAGGGAGACCCAGTACTTC
J: TRBJ2-5
D: TRBD2
size: -
V: TRBV4-3

CDR3: CASSTGQGRLGYTF
DNA: TGTGCCAGTAGTACTGGACAGGGGCGACTTGGCTACACCTTC
J: TRBJ1-2
D: TRBD1
size: -
V: TRBV19

CDR3: CASSQQGSDTIYF
DNA: TGCGCCAGCAGCCAACAGGGTTCGGACACCATATATTTT
J: TRBJ1-3
D: -
size: -
V: TRBV4-3

CDR3: CASSLGTSGGWETQYF
DNA: TGTGCCAGCAGCTTAGGGACTAGCGGGGGATGGGAGACCCAGTACTTC
J: TRBJ2-5
D: TRBD2
size: -
V: TRBV7-2

CDR3: CASSLGLLYYEQYF
DNA: TGTGCCAGCAGCTTAGGACTACTATACTACGAGCAGTACTTC
J: TRBJ2-7
D: -
size: -
V: TRBV7-2

CDR3: CASSPSDGTDTQYF
DNA: TGTGCCAGCAGTCCCTCCGACGGGACAGATACGCAGTATTTT
J: TRBJ2-3
D: -
size: -
V: TRBV27

CDR3: CASSFLLAGNSYEQYF
DNA: TGTGCCAGCAGCTTCCTATTAGCGGGGAACTCCTACGAGCAGTACTTC
J: TRBJ2-7
D: TRBD2
size: -
V: TRBV5-4

CDR3: CASSLEAGASYNEQFF
DNA: TGCGCCAGCAGCTTGGAGGCGGGGGCCTCCTACAATGAGCAGTTCTTC
J: TRBJ2-1
D: -
size: -
V: TRBV5-1

CDR3: CASSGQGSFNSPLHF
DNA: TGTGCCAGCAGCGGACAGGGATCGTTCAATTCACCCCTCCACTTT
J: TRBJ1-6
D: TRBD1
size: -
V: TRBV6-5

CDR3: CASSRGGQGTYEQYF
DNA: TGTGCCAGCAGCCGGGGGGGACAGGGGACGTACGAGCAGTACTTC
J: TRBJ2-7
D: TRBD1
size: -
V: TRBV6-1

CDR3: CASSQGQGTSYEQYF
DNA: TGCGCCAGCAGCCAAGGCCAGGGCACCTCCTACGAGCAGTACTTC
J: TRBJ2-7
D: -
size: -
V: TRBV4-1

CDR3: CASSHRGLMDQPQHF
DNA: TGTGCCAGCAGTCACAGGGGATTGATGGATCAGCCCCAGCATTTT
J: TRBJ1-5
D: TRBD1
size: -
V: TRBV6-6

CDR3: CASSPPAGGDTQYF
DNA: TGTGCCAGCTCACCACCGGCGGGCGGGGATACGCAGTATTTT
J: TRBJ2-3
D: -
size: once
V: TRBV18

CDR3: CASSDPTTGGRHTEAFF
DNA: TGTGCCAGCAGCGACCCCACCACAGGTGGTCGGCACACTGAAGCTTTCTTT
J: TRBJ1-1
D: -
size: -
V: TRBV9

CDR3: CASSTGQKKDYGYTF
DNA: TGTGCCAGCAGCACAGGACAGAAGAAGGACTATGGCTACACCTTC
J: TRBJ1-2
D: -
size: -
V: TRBV13

CDR3: CASSLTGAYEQYF
DNA: TGTGCCAGCAGCCTTACAGGGGCCTACGAGCAGTACTTC
J: TRBJ2-7
D: TRBD1
size: -
V: TRBV6-5

CDR3: CSVWTGEAFF
DNA: TGCAGCGTCTGGACAGGTGAAGCTTTCTTT
J: TRBJ1-1
D: TRBD1
size: -
V: TRBV29-1

CDR3: CASSPRVGLPSSYEQYF
DNA: TGTGCCAGCAGCCCCCGCGTGGGGCTTCCTAGCTCCTACGAGCAGTACTTC
J: TRBJ2-7
D: -
size: once
V: TRBV9

CDR3: CASSRTPTNYGYTF
DNA: TGCGCCAGCAGCCGGACACCTACTAACTATGGCTACACCTTC
J: TRBJ1-2
D: -
size: few
V: TRBV4-3

CDR3: CASSLIATYTDTQYF
DNA: TGTGCCAGCAGCTTAATAGCGACTTACACAGATACGCAGTATTTT
J: TRBJ2-3
D: -
size: -
V: TRBV7-2

CDR3: CASTPTGGPGELFF
DNA: TGTGCCAGCACCCCAACGGGGGGCCCCGGGGAGCTGTTTTTT
J: TRBJ2-2
D: -
size: -
V: TRBV7-9

CDR3: CASSAPGTSGGAWGTQYF
DNA: TGTGCCAGCAGCGCCCCCGGGACTAGCGGGGGGGCGTGGGGGACCCAGTACTTC
J: TRBJ2-5
D: TRBD2
size: -
V: TRBV5-4

CDR3: CASSSHMGQTVSRGYTF
DNA: TGTGCCAGTAGTAGCCACATGGGACAGACCGTCTCGAGGGGCTACACCTTC
J: TRBJ1-2
D: TRBD1
size: -
V: TRBV19

CDR3: CASSQAGGPDTQYF
DNA: TGTGCCAGCTCACAAGCGGGGGGGCCAGATACGCAGTATTTT
J: TRBJ2-3
D: TRBD2
size: -
V: TRBV18

CDR3: CASSLQGMNTEAFF
DNA: TGTGCCAGCAGCTTACAGGGGATGAACACTGAAGCTTTCTTT
J: TRBJ1-1
D: -
size: -
V: TRBV7-2

CDR3: CASPTTGSSGNTIYF
DNA: TGTGCCAGCCCCACCACAGGTAGCTCTGGAAACACCATATATTTT
J: TRBJ1-3
D: -
size: -
V: TRBV27

CDR3: CASSKHTGPNYGYTF
DNA: TGTGCCAGCAGTAAACACACAGGGCCCAACTATGGCTACACCTTC
J: TRBJ1-2
D: -
size: -
V: TRBV6-5

CDR3: CASNDPTGGRYGYTF
DNA: TGTGCCAGCAATGACCCCACGGGGGGACGCTATGGCTACACCTTC
J: TRBJ1-2
D: -
size: -
V: TRBV25-1

CDR3: CASSLAKGLAGGVQETQYF
DNA: TGTGCCAGCAGCTTAGCGAAGGGGCTAGCGGGGGGTGTTCAAGAGACCCAGTACTTC
J: TRBJ2-5
D: TRBD2
size: -
V: TRBV7-2

CDR3: CASRWGRDTEAFF
DNA: TGTGCCAGCAGATGGGGGAGGGACACTGAAGCTTTCTTT
J: TRBJ1-1
D: -
size: once
V: TRBV7-9

CDR3: CASSFGRYEQYF
DNA: TGTGCCAGCAGCTTTGGGCGCTACGAGCAGTACTTC
J: TRBJ2-7
D: -
size: -
V: TRBV11-2

CDR3: CASRDSHSGNTIYF
DNA: TGTGCCAGCAGAGACAGTCACTCTGGAAACACCATATATTTT
J: TRBJ1-3
D: -
size: -
V: TRBV28

CDR3: CASSLRGHYGYTF
DNA: TGTGCCAGCAGTCTTAGGGGCCACTATGGCTACACCTTC
J: TRBJ1-2
D: -
size: -
V: TRBV6-5

CDR3: CASSPRTGWTNTEAFF
DNA: TGTGCCAGCAGCCCCCGGACAGGGTGGACGAACACTGAAGCTTTCTTT
J: TRBJ1-1
D: TRBD1
size: -
V: TRBV9